The 27 T cell receptor beta chains reported below all come from one sample, sequenced in a study of tumor and adjacent non-tumor tissue in lung cancer (dated by TCRdb to 2017 to 2018). Library preparation was by multiplex PCR. TCRdb lists the instrument as Illumina HiSeq 2500. Following protocols modified from ARM-PCR, the researchers constructed TCRbeta libraries through three rounds of nested PCR with primers (Table S4). TCRdb itself trimmed the public reads at Q25 with fastp, ran MiXCR and retained productive beta chains. Identical CDR3 protein sequences are pooled into one entry, listed with their most common genes and DNA. This sample is represented by 90,000 to 130,000 distinct CDR3 sequences; roughly 84% of them were singletons. The ten largest clonotypes hold approximately 22% of the sample. Bulk unsorted tissue served as the source for RNA extraction, and RNA quality was assessed using a NanoDrop ND-1000 and an Agilent 2100.

Sample: lung tumor tissue. The receptors come from a man between 65 and 85 years old with non-small cell lung cancer.

Remarks on this clonotype: This is likely a read error, given that the CDR3 carries no conserved phenylalanine or tryptophan at its end. The gene calls are TRBV11-3 and TRBJ2-7, with D possibly TRBD1 on 6 matching bases. Germline V gene lookup returns CDR1 SGHNT and CDR2 YENEEA. The CDR3 covers 16 residues. The CDR3 here is CVSSSTGKTGCDEQYY. The DNA of the CDR3 is TGTGTCAGCAGCTCCACCGGTAAGACAGGATGTGACGAGCAGTACTAC.

For this clonotype: One junction end disagrees with the germline gene, perhaps due to a read error. The J gene is TRBJ2-6, the V gene TRBV29-1, with D unclear. CDR3 length equals 12 residues. CDR1 SQVTM and CDR2 ANQGSEA come from the germline V gene. The CDR3 nucleotides are TGCAGCGCCCAATCTGGGACCAACGTCCTGACTTTC. It is translated as CSAQSGTNVLTF. The whole variable domain, filled in from reference TRBV29-1 and TRBJ2-6, reads SAVISQKPSRDICQRGTSLTIQCQVDSQVTMMFWYRQQPGQSLTLIATANQGSEATYESGFVIDKFPISRPNLTFSTLTVSNMSPEDSSIYLCSAQSGTNVLTFGAGSRLTVL.

As regards this clonotype: A read error may account for a junction end that differs from germline. The chain combines TRBV6-5 with TRBJ1-3; D unclear. This CDR3 has 15 residues. The germline gives CDR1 MNHEY, CDR2 SVGAGI. DNA for the CDR3: TGTGCCAGTAAGCGCTCGGGAGGCTCTGGAATCACCATATATTTT. It encodes CASKRSGGSGITIYF.

This clonotype was picked up many times. This rearrangement joins TRBV5-4 to TRBJ1-2; unclear D gene. The CDR3 extends over 14 amino acids. Germline V gene data show CDR1 as SGHNT and CDR2 as YYREEE (reference sequence). Trimming cost V 0 bases and J 4 bases, with 10 bases left between them. CDR3 protein: CASSLGTAFYGYTF. CDR3 DNA sequence: TGTGCCAGCAGCTTGGGTACAGCCTTCTATGGCTACACCTTC.

As for this clonotype: Given a much more abundant clone one base away, this may be a read error. J is TRBJ2-5 and V is TRBV5-1; 7 bases are shared with TRBD2. CDR3 length equals 14 residues. Germline V gene data show CDR1 as SGHRS and CDR2 as YFSETQ. The CDR3 region is CASSRHSGQEAQYF. CDR3 DNA: TGCGCCAGCAGCCGCCATAGCGGGCAAGAGGCCCAGTACTTC.

Regarding this clonotype: Without the conserved terminal phenylalanine or tryptophan, this CDR3 likely stems from a read error. The gene calls are TRBV12-3 or TRBV12-4 and TRBJ1-1; no clear D. This CDR3 region has 15 residues. The V end lost 4 bases, the J end lost 2 bases, and 14 bases lay between the germline ends. The DNA for the CDR3 is TGTGCCAGCAGTTACTCCAGGACGGGTAACACTGAAGCTTTCATT. It codes for CASSYSRTGNTEAFI.

Concerning this clonotype itself: Compared with germline, one end of the junction differs, possibly owing to a read error. The gene calls are TRBV6-2 or TRBV6-3 and TRBJ2-7; D tentatively fits TRBD1 or TRBD2 (7 bases each). The germline gives CDR1 MNHEY, CDR2 SVGEGT. The CDR3 is 16 amino acids. CDR3 DNA: TGTGCCACCAGTTCCCAGGGGGGGCTCTACAGCTACGGGCAGTACTTC. Protein sequence: CATSSQGGLYSYGQYF.

On this clonotype: Here the CDR3 omits its conserved ending phenylalanine or tryptophan, so a read error is the likely source. The genes are TRBV4-3 and TRBJ2-4; D is ambiguous. The germline V gene has CDR1 LGHNA and CDR2 YSLEER. CDR3 length equals 15 residues. The CDR3 loop is CAGSPKTSFKNIQYL. Here the CDR3 DNA reads TGCGCCGGCAGCCCAAAGACGAGTTTCAAAAACATTCAGTACCTC.

This clonotype was picked up a small number of times. The chain couples TRBV6-6 to TRBJ1-1; unclear D gene. CDR3 size: 15 residues. Trimming took 0 bases from V and 4 from J, leaving 12 bases between them. Germline V CDR1 and CDR2: MNHNY, SVGAGI (reference sequence). The CDR3 nucleotides are TGTGCCAGCAGTTACTCCGGTAGGTTCAGCACTGAAGCTTTCTTT. Amino acid sequence: CASSYSGRFSTEAFF.

The chain has TRBV9 and TRBJ2-1; a weak D match, TRBD2 (6 bases). Trimming took off 10 bases at V and 5 bases at J, with 22 bases between the two ends. Germline-derived CDR1 and CDR2 are SGDLS and YYNGEE. The CDR3 extends over 15 amino acids. The CDR3 is CACTPFSGRHNEQFF. The CDR3 region has the DNA TGTGCCTGCACCCCCTTTAGTGGGAGGCACAATGAGCAGTTCTTC.

Remarks on this clonotype: The junction departs from germline at one end; a sequencing error may be responsible. This chain uses TRBV6-5 with TRBJ2-2; D is ambiguous. The germline CDR1 and CDR2 sequences are MNHEY and SVGAGI. The CDR3 consists of 13 residues. CDR3 nucleotide sequence: TGTGCCAGCAGCCGTTGCCGGGCCGGAGAGCTGTTTTTT. The encoded protein is CASSRCRAGELFF.

About this clonotype: The junction departs from the called germline gene at one end, perhaps through a read error. This chain joins TRBV11-3 and TRBJ1-4; the D gene is possibly TRBD1 (6 bases). This CDR3 spans 14 amino acids. Germline lookup yields CDR1 SGHNT and CDR2 YENEEA. The CDR3 DNA sequence: TGTGCCAGCAATAGGACAGTCCCTGGTGAAGAACTGTTTTTT. It specifies CASNRTVPGEELFF.

As regards this clonotype: This likely comes from a read error, as the CDR3 has no conserved phenylalanine or tryptophan at its end. The genes are TRBV6-2 or TRBV6-3 and TRBJ2-7; 11 bases are shared with TRBD2. Trimming removed 4 bases from V and 2 bases from J; junction bases left unmatched: 13. In germline, CDR1 is MNHEY, CDR2 SVGEGT. The CDR3 runs to 18 residues. In DNA form, the CDR3 reads TGTGCCAGCAGTTCCTACCCGACTCTAGCGGGAGGAACCTACGAGCAGTACCTC. Amino acid sequence: CASSSYPTLAGGTYEQYL.

In regard to this clonotype: The junction departs from the called germline gene at one end, perhaps through a read error. This chain uses TRBV4-3 with TRBJ2-7, with TRBD2 matching over 12 bases. CDR3 length: 20 amino acids. CDR1 and CDR2 from the germline V gene are LGHNA and YSLEER. Here the CDR3 reads CASSQEMGLAGPDGYYELYF. The CDR3 coding sequence is TGCGCCAGCAGCCAAGAAATGGGACTAGCGGGTCCCGACGGCTACTACGAGCTGTACTTC.

Worth noting for this clonotype: Since the CDR3 does not end with the conserved phenylalanine or tryptophan, this likely comes from a read error. Here the CDR3 reads CASNPPDGQINTVELFL. The CDR3 bases are TGTGCCAGCAACCCCCCCGATGGACAGATTAACACCGTGGAGCTGTTTTTA. The chain employs TRBV6-6 and TRBJ2-2, with D tentatively TRBD1 (6 bases). This CDR3 spans 17 amino acids. The germline gives CDR1 MNHNY, CDR2 SVGAGI (reference sequence).

A remark on this clonotype: A read error may account for a junction end that differs from germline. V is TRBV29-1 and J is TRBJ2-1, with no clear D. Germline V gives CDR1 SQVTM, CDR2 ANQGSEA. The CDR3 sequence is 10 residues long. CDR3 residues: CRVRYVELFF. The CDR3 DNA follows: TGCAGGGTCCGATACGTTGAGCTGTTCTTC.

A note on this clonotype: The junction shows a germline mismatch at one end, possibly a read error. The chain uses TRBV4-3 and TRBJ2-1; 7 bases agree with TRBD2. Germline V gene sequence: CDR1 LGHNA, CDR2 YSLEER. The CDR3 runs 17 residues. Here the CDR3 reads CANSQDPAGTEYNELFF. The CDR3 DNA is TGCGCCAACAGCCAGGACCCAGCGGGAACTGAATATAATGAGCTGTTCTTC.

This clonotype has only one observation. A read error may account for a junction end that differs from germline. V gene TRBV6-2 or TRBV6-3 combines with J gene TRBJ1-2; maybe TRBD1 (6 bases). The CDR3 sequence is 15 residues long. Germline assignment: CDR1 MNHEY and CDR2 SVGEGT. The DNA for the CDR3 is TGTGTCAGCAGCCAAAGGACAGCTCTTAACTATGGCTACACCTTC. Its protein is CVSSQRTALNYGYTF.

Regarding this clonotype: The junction departs from germline at one end; a sequencing error may be responsible. The gene calls are TRBV4-3 and TRBJ2-1, with 10 bases that match TRBD2. This CDR3 region has 17 residues. CDR1 LGHNA and CDR2 YSLEER come from the germline V gene. CDR3 protein: CARSQDLAGAEFNEQFF. The CDR3 DNA reads as TGCGCCAGGAGCCAAGACCTAGCGGGAGCTGAATTCAATGAGCAGTTCTTC.

Of note for this clonotype: The CDR3 carries no conserved terminal phenylalanine or tryptophan, so it likely arises from a read error. The rearrangement uses TRBV10-1 and TRBJ2-3, with D perhaps assigned TRBD1 or TRBD2 (5 bases each). This CDR3 comprises 15 residues. CDR1 and CDR2 (germline): WNHNN, SYGVQD (reference sequence). CDR3 region: CASGESKQAADTQYS. DNA of the CDR3: TGTGCCAGCGGTGAGTCGAAACAGGCCGCAGATACGCAGTATTCT.

A remark on this clonotype: One junction end does not reproduce the germline sequence, and a read error may be involved. The V call is TRBV4-1, the J call TRBJ2-5; D ambiguous. In germline, CDR1 is MGHRA, CDR2 YSYEKL. The CDR3 extends over 16 amino acids. The CDR3 spells CASSQDLDGYQETQYF. CDR3 nucleotides: TGCGCCAGTAGCCAGGACCTGGACGGATACCAAGAGACCCAGTACTTC.

This clonotype was observed once. A much larger clone is a single base away; this may be a read error. It is likely a read error, because the conserved phenylalanine at the end of the CDR3 is missing. The limits of the CDR3 on the DNA are not certain, so only TCRdb's listed CDR3 is given. The V gene is TRBV6-5, the J gene TRBJ1-1; whether TRBD1, the table's D call, matches the DNA was not checked. CDR1 and CDR2 (germline): MNHEY, SVGAGI. The CDR3 has 13 residues if both end residues are counted. CDR3 sequence reads: CASSSGTEGKTFT.

The V call is TRBV6-2 or TRBV6-3, the J call TRBJ2-3, with a weak D call TRBD2 (5 bases). This CDR3 is 14 amino acids long. Germline assignment: CDR1 MNHEY and CDR2 SVGEGT. The V gene lost 10 bases and the J gene lost 12 bases, with 26 bases spanning the gap. The CDR3 loop reads CATRTGMITVTQYF. The CDR3 DNA is TGTGCCACCCGGACGGGGATGATCACAGTTACACAGTATTTT.

To note about this clonotype: This is likely a read error, given that the CDR3 carries no conserved phenylalanine or tryptophan at its end. For the CDR3, the DNA is TGTGTCAGCGGCGGGGACAGCATAAGCCACGAGCAGTACCTC. Translation: CVSGGDSISHEQYL. The chain is built from TRBV11-2 and TRBJ2-7; D perhaps matches TRBD1 (7 bases). The germline V gene encodes CDR1 SGHAT and CDR2 FQNNGV. This CDR3 contains 14 residues.

A word on this clonotype: The CDR3 end shows no conserved phenylalanine or tryptophan, and so a read error is likely. V is TRBV6-2 or TRBV6-3 and J is TRBJ2-1; 8 bases line up with TRBD2. The CDR3 has 15 residues. The germline CDR1 and CDR2 sequences are MNHEY and SVGEGT. As DNA, the CDR3 is TGTGCCAGTAGTCCGGGACTAGGCAATACCAATGACCAGTTCTAC. Protein: CASSPGLGNTNDQFY.

A note on this clonotype: The junction does not match germline at one end; this may be a read error. The chain joins TRBV5-5 to TRBJ2-7, with D possibly called TRBD1 or TRBD2 (5 bases each). The germline V gene encodes CDR1 SGHKS and CDR2 YYEKEE (reference sequence). CDR3 length equals 15 residues. The CDR3 region is CVSSSGPGCLYEQYF. CDR3 DNA: TGTGTCAGCAGCTCGGGGCCGGGGTGTCTGTACGAGCAATACTTC.

Notes on this clonotype: At one end the junction does not follow the germline gene, possibly because of a read error. The J gene is TRBJ1-5, the V gene TRBV18, with a possible D match to TRBD1 (6 bases). Matching the DNA end better, TRBJ2-3 makes the J call doubtful. The CDR3 has 14 amino acids. CDR1 and CDR2 (germline): KGHSH, LQKENI. The CDR3 DNA reads as TGTGCTAGCTCCCACAGGGATAGCAAACAGCCCCAGTATTTT. Translation gives CASSHRDSKQPQYF.